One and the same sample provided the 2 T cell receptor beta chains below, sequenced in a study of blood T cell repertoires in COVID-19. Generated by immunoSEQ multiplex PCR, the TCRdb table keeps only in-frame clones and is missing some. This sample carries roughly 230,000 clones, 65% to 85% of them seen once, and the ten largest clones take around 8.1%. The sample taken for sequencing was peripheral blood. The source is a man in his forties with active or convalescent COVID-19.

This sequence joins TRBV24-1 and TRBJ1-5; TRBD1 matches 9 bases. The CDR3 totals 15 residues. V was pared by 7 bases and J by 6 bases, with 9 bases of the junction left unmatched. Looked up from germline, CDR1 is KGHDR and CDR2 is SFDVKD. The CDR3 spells CATSETGGLGQPQHF. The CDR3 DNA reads TGTGCCACCAGCGAAACAGGGGGCTTAGGTCAGCCCCAGCATTTT.

CDR3 DNA: TGTGCCAGCAGTCGCTTGGGGGACAGTTATTTCTCTGGGGCCAACGTCCTGACTTTC. This encodes CASSRLGDSYFSGANVLTF. The chain carries TRBV27 and TRBJ2-6, with 7 positions matching TRBD1. The CDR3 spans 19 residues. Germline V gene sequence: CDR1 MNHEY, CDR2 SMNVEV (reference sequence). V lost 5 bases to trimming and J lost 0 bases; unmatched junction nucleotides: 13.